The T cell receptor (beta chain) described here comes from a study of CD4 T cells in relation to SARS-CoV-2 and coronaviruses. This clone has a single count. The antigen is unknown. Naive and memory CD4+ T cells came from enriched cryopreserved PBMCs. Approximately 9 x 10^4 naive or memory CD4+ cells were cultured with CEF peptides for around eleven days. Germline V lookup: CDR1 MDHEN, CDR2 SYDVKM. Trimming shortened V by 3 bases and J by 8 bases, and 13 bases separated the two germline ends. CDR3 length: 13 amino acids. Clones were read by immunoSEQ multiplex PCR, and TCRdb kept only the in-frame ones, dropping some. The data show about 37,000 clones, with roughly 85% seen just once and around 4.8% held by the top ten.

The sequence came from an adult with COVID-19. The chain employs TRBV28 and TRBJ1-2; a possible D gene is TRBD1 (6 bases). Source material: naive CD4+ T cells from PBMCs, cultured in vitro. The subset: naive CD4+ T cells isolated by negative enrichment. The CDR3 reads CASSFSGGEGYTF. The DNA of the CDR3 is TGTGCCAGCAGTTTTTCGGGGGGCGAAGGCTACACCTTC.